Presented here are 25 T cell receptor beta chains from one specimen sequenced in a study of identical twins. Each CDR3 protein gets one entry after TCRdb re-called the 5' RACE reads with MiXCR. This table has more than 650,000 distinct CDR3 sequences, less than 7% appearing once. The sample consisted of naive T cells sorted from blood. Receptor source: a man aged 18 to 29 in good health.

This clonotype was recorded at least ten times. V gene TRBV13 combines with J gene TRBJ2-7; D remains unclear. V was trimmed by 6 bases and J by 0 bases, leaving 12 bases between them. CDR3 length: 14 amino acids. Germline-derived CDR1 and CDR2 are PRHDT and FYEKMQ (reference sequence). The CDR3 reads CASSAGPLSYEQYV. CDR3 DNA: TGTGCCAGCAGTGCCGGGCCCCTCTCCTACGAGCAGTACGTC.

This clonotype was counted ten times or more. The chain combines TRBV7-2 with TRBJ2-5; D might be TRBD2 (5 bases). Germline V gene sequence: CDR1 SGHTA, CDR2 FQGNSA. CDR3 length: 13 amino acids. Trimming took off 5 bases at V and 5 bases at J, with 12 bases between the two ends. This CDR3 is CASSLGESETQYF. In DNA form, the CDR3 reads TGTGCCAGCAGCCTCGGGGAATCGGAGACCCAGTACTTC.

This sequence joins TRBV29-1 and TRBJ2-6, with 9 bases fitting TRBD1. Trimming cost V 7 bases and J 2 bases; bases outside gene matches: 9. Germline CDR1 and CDR2: SQVTM and ANQGSEA. The CDR3 length is 16 residues. CDR3 DNA: TGCAGCGCTCTCGGCCGGGACAGGGCTGGGGCCAACGTCCTGACTTTC. Translation gives CSALGRDRAGANVLTF.

This clonotype has ten or more counts. This chain uses TRBV12-3 or TRBV12-4 with TRBJ1-2; TRBD1 matches 8 bases. The length of the CDR3 is 14 residues. Trimming took 5 bases from V and 8 from J; bases not matched to a gene: 10. The CDR3 DNA follows: TGTGCCAGCAGTCCGCAGGACAGGGTCGGCGGCTACACCTTC. Its translation: CASSPQDRVGGYTF.

This clonotype was picked up many times. V usage is TRBV7-3 and J usage is TRBJ2-2, with 13 bases matching TRBD2. Losses at the gene ends were 5 bases for V and 7 bases for J; bases not matched to a gene: 7. Per the germline V gene, CDR1 is SGHTA and CDR2 is FQGTGA. The CDR3 contains 16 residues. The CDR3 DNA follows: TGTGCCAGCAGCCCCGGACTAGCGGGAGTCATCGGGGAGCTGTTTTTT. It yields the protein CASSPGLAGVIGELFF.

In its sample, this clonotype was seen many times. This chain links TRBV20-1 with TRBJ1-5, with D possibly matching TRBD1 (6 bases). V was cut by 3 bases and J by 2 bases, with 17 bases left in between. Per the germline V gene, CDR1 is DFQATT and CDR2 is SNEGSKA (reference sequence). This CDR3 has 16 amino acids. CDR3 region: CSARRPGVERNQPQHF. CDR3 bases: TGCAGTGCTAGGAGACCAGGGGTAGAGCGCAATCAGCCCCAGCATTTT.

This clonotype appeared many times. The chain combines TRBV20-1 with TRBJ2-1, with 10 bases fitting TRBD1. The junction had 6 bases not matched to a gene; V was cut back by 4 bases and J by 6 bases. The CDR3 sequence is 14 residues long. The V gene's germline CDR1 is DFQATT and CDR2 SNEGSKA (reference sequence). CDR3 protein: CSATGTGASNEQFF. The DNA of the CDR3 is TGCAGTGCTACCGGGACAGGGGCGAGCAATGAGCAGTTCTTC.

This clonotype has a count of ten or more. V and J are TRBV5-1 and TRBJ1-2; D is unresolved. CDR3 length: 15 amino acids. V lost 0 bases and J 2 bases, leaving 11 bases between the germline ends. Germline V CDR1 and CDR2: SGHRS, YFSETQ. The CDR3 loop is CASSLAVGMNYGYTF. CDR3 nucleotide sequence: TGCGCCAGCAGCTTGGCCGTCGGGATGAACTATGGCTACACCTTC.

This clonotype was recorded a few times. The chain uses TRBV11-2 and TRBJ2-3, with D tentatively TRBD2 (5 bases). CDR1 is SGHAT, CDR2 FQNNGV, per germline. V lost 6 bases to trimming and J lost 0 bases, with 13 bases between them. The CDR3 has 15 residues. The CDR3 DNA reads TGTGCCAGCAGTATGGGAGCTGCTAGCACAGATACGCAGTATTTT. It is translated as CASSMGAASTDTQYF.

This clonotype was detected ten times or more. J is TRBJ2-1 and V is TRBV14; a possible D gene is TRBD1 (6 bases). Germline V lookup: CDR1 SGHDN, CDR2 FVKESK. The V gene lost 0 bases and the J gene lost 6 bases, with 15 bases spanning the gap. The CDR3 has 16 amino acids. For the CDR3, the DNA is TGTGCCAGCAGCCAAGATACGGTAGGACAGACCAATGAGCAGTTCTTC. It specifies CASSQDTVGQTNEQFF.

This clonotype was observed at least ten times. This chain uses TRBV11-2 with TRBJ2-1, with D possibly matching TRBD2 (5 bases). CDR1 is SGHAT and CDR2 is FQNNGV in the germline V gene. Between the trimmed V and J ends, which lost 2 bases and 0 bases, there was a span of 8 bases. The CDR3 totals 15 residues. The CDR3 reads CASSLIRGSYNEQFF. Here the CDR3 DNA reads TGTGCCAGCAGCTTAATCCGGGGCTCCTACAATGAGCAGTTCTTC.

At least ten counts were recorded for this clonotype. The rearrangement links TRBV15 to TRBJ2-5, with D tentatively TRBD1 (7 bases). The CDR3 is made up of 15 amino acids. The V and J ends lost 0 bases and 4 bases respectively, with 12 bases between them. CDR1 and CDR2 from the germline V gene are LNHNV and YYDKDF (reference sequence). The CDR3 nucleotides read TGTGCCACCAGCAGAGACCTTCAGGGGGGAGAGACCCAGTACTTC. It encodes CATSRDLQGGETQYF. Full variable domain (rest looked up from reference TRBV15 and TRBJ2-5): DAMVIQNPRYQVTQFGKPVTLSCSQTLNHNVMYWYQQKSSQAPKLLFHYYDKDFNNEADTPDNFQSRRPNTSFCFLDIRSPGLGDTAMYLCATSRDLQGGETQYFGPGTRLLVL.

This sequence joins TRBV9 and TRBJ2-2; D call uncertain. Trimming removed 4 bases from V and 9 bases from J, with 10 bases in between. There are 12 residues in the CDR3. In germline, CDR1 is SGDLS, CDR2 YYNGEE. CDR3 region: CASSPNQRELFF. DNA of the CDR3: TGTGCCAGCAGCCCAAATCAGAGGGAGCTGTTTTTT.

This clonotype was detected ten times or more. The V call is TRBV5-1, the J call TRBJ2-7; tentatively, D is TRBD2 (6 bases). The V end was cut by 4 bases, the J end by 4 bases, with 12 bases between. Germline V gene data show CDR1 as SGHRS and CDR2 as YFSETQ. The CDR3 is 13 amino acids. The CDR3 DNA is TGCGCCAGCAGCCCCCTAGCGAGTTACGAGCAGTACTTC. Amino acids: CASSPLASYEQYF.

The chain couples TRBV7-9 to TRBJ2-5; TRBD1 is a possible D gene (6 bases). V lost 3 bases and J lost 0, with 11 bases in between. The germline CDR1 and CDR2 sequences are SEHNR and FQNEAQ (reference sequence). This CDR3 spans 15 amino acids. CDR3 sequence: CASSLVRDNQETQYF. CDR3 coding DNA: TGTGCCAGCAGCTTGGTCCGGGACAACCAAGAGACCCAGTACTTC.

This clonotype came up many times. CDR3 region: CASSLFPLAYEQFF. The CDR3 nucleotides read TGTGCCAGCAGTTTATTCCCTCTAGCCTATGAGCAGTTCTTC. The chain combines TRBV12-3 or TRBV12-4 with TRBJ2-1; D is possibly TRBD2 (5 bases). There are 14 residues in the CDR3. The V gene lost 2 bases and the J gene lost 8 bases, with 13 bases spanning the gap.

This clonotype was seen many times. V gene TRBV24-1 combines with J gene TRBJ2-1, with no clear D. The CDR3 contains 15 residues. Trimming stripped 3 bases from V and 10 bases from J, with 18 bases between. Germline V CDR1 and CDR2: KGHDR, SFDVKD. CDR3 sequence (DNA): TGTGCCACCAGTGATCCTTCTACTTCCCTCGGAGAGCAGTTCTTC. Residues: CATSDPSTSLGEQFF.

Comments on this clonotype: This may be a read error, as it is one base from a much larger clone. CDR3 sequence reads: CASRPNEQFF. CDR3 bases: TGTGCCAGCAGGCCCAATGAGCAGTTCTTC. The chain links TRBV7-9 to TRBJ2-1, with D unresolved. Trimming took 6 bases from V and 6 from J, leaving 3 bases between them. CDR1 and CDR2 from the germline V gene are SEHNR and FQNEAQ (reference sequence). The CDR3 contains 10 residues.

This clonotype was picked up many times. J is TRBJ1-5 and V is TRBV6-6; the D is unclear. The CDR3 totals 13 residues. V was pared by 9 bases and J by 6 bases, with 15 bases between. The germline CDR1 and CDR2 sequences are MNHNY and SVGAGI (reference sequence). This CDR3 is CASSHQGSQPQHF. In DNA form, the CDR3 reads TGTGCCAGTTCTCACCAAGGTAGTCAGCCCCAGCATTTT.

The gene calls are TRBV4-2 and TRBJ1-2; 7 positions match TRBD1. Germline CDR1 and CDR2: LGHNA and YNFKEQ. V was clipped by 6 bases and J by 8 bases; unmatched bases: 9. This CDR3 comprises 13 residues. The CDR3 region has the DNA TGTGCCAGCAGTTGGACAGGCCAGGGAGGCTACACCTTC. This translates into CASSWTGQGGYTF.

In this sample, this clonotype turned up many times. The chain uses TRBV21-1 and TRBJ2-1; TRBD1, the D gene given by the table, was not confirmed from the DNA. TRBV21-1 is flagged as a pseudogene. The CDR3 sequence is 15 residues long. The CDR3 loop is CASSKGGQKGNEQFF. For the CDR3, the DNA is TGTGCCAGCAGCAAAGGGGGGCAAAAAGGCAATGAGCAGTTCTTC.

J is TRBJ2-7 and V is TRBV19; possible D gene TRBD1, 5 bases. Looked up from germline, CDR1 is LNHDA and CDR2 is SQIVND (reference sequence). The ends were cut back, 3 bases at V and 3 bases at J, with 12 bases in the middle. The CDR3 sequence is 14 residues long. The CDR3 DNA follows: TGTGCCAGTAGTATTAGAATCAGGGACTACGAGCAGTACTTC. Its translation is CASSIRIRDYEQYF.

This clonotype was seen ten or more times. The chain is built from TRBV12-3 or TRBV12-4 and TRBJ2-5; 7 positions match TRBD1. CDR3 length equals 15 residues. The trim removed 7 bases at V and 5 bases at J, leaving 13 bases unmatched. The CDR3 sequence is CASNPTGPKAETQYF. The DNA for the CDR3 is TGTGCCAGCAACCCGACAGGGCCAAAAGCGGAGACCCAGTACTTC.

This clonotype appeared many times. The V gene is TRBV7-8, the J gene TRBJ2-2, with 7 bases matching TRBD1. Germline CDR1 reads SGHVS; CDR2 reads FQNEAQ. This CDR3 has 14 amino acids. V was clipped by 1 base and J by 5 bases; unmatched bases: 1. The DNA for the CDR3 is TGTGCCAGCAGCTTAGGACAGGGAACCGGGGAGCTGTTTTTT. Amino acids: CASSLGQGTGELFF.

The V and J genes are TRBV6-4 and TRBJ2-7, with TRBD1 matching over 10 bases. Germline CDR1 is MRHNA and CDR2 is SNTAGT. The CDR3 contains 13 residues. V lost 4 bases, J lost 4 bases, and 1 base stayed unmatched. The DNA of the CDR3 is TGTGCCAGCAGTGTGGACAGGGGGTACGAGCAGTACTTC. The encoded protein is CASSVDRGYEQYF.